The rows below give T cell receptor beta chains drawn from one sample of a study of CXCR3-negative and CXCR3-positive naive CD8 T cells. For each CDR3 protein, TCRdb gives one entry from its re-call of the 5' RACE reads, without DNA. The sample data list 6,900 or so distinct CDR3 sequences. The sample consisted of naive CXCR3+ CD8+ T cells from blood. The receptors here all came from a human donor in good health. Some clones in this sample may be carry-over from other donors' samples. CDR3s include the opening cysteine and the closing phenylalanine or tryptophan. Each record gives: V gene, J gene, clone size, CDR3 protein. Size tells how often a clone was seen (once, few, many) or the class of an expanded clone, and some rows leave it out.

v_call: TRBV29-1; j_call: TRBJ1-1; clone_size: NA; cdr3_aa: CSVEYSDTEAFF
v_call: TRBV3-1; j_call: TRBJ1-1; clone_size: NA; cdr3_aa: CARSQDPAGLMNTEAFF
v_call: TRBV29-1; j_call: TRBJ2-5; clone_size: NA; cdr3_aa: CSVDSGGEETQYF
v_call: TRBV29-1; j_call: TRBJ2-2; clone_size: NA; cdr3_aa: CSITGPTNTGELFF
v_call: TRBV5-1; j_call: TRBJ1-5; clone_size: medium-sized; cdr3_aa: CASSPGQDNQPQHF
v_call: TRBV20-1; j_call: TRBJ2-5; clone_size: medium-sized; cdr3_aa: CSATYSEETQYF
v_call: TRBV29-1; j_call: TRBJ2-7; clone_size: medium-sized; cdr3_aa: CSVVRDNEQYF
v_call: TRBV11-2; j_call: TRBJ2-2; clone_size: medium-sized; cdr3_aa: CASSSDTGELFF
v_call: TRBV19; j_call: TRBJ2-3; clone_size: NA; cdr3_aa: CAASVGGVGDTQYF
v_call: TRBV20-1; j_call: TRBJ2-7; clone_size: medium-sized; cdr3_aa: CSAGNRQGADYEQYF
v_call: TRBV11-2; j_call: TRBJ2-5; clone_size: NA; cdr3_aa: CASSLGGSETQYF
v_call: TRBV29-1; j_call: TRBJ1-1; clone_size: NA; cdr3_aa: CSVEDHPAGVEAFF
v_call: TRBV19; j_call: TRBJ1-1; clone_size: medium-sized; cdr3_aa: CASSPRYRETEAFF
v_call: TRBV27; j_call: TRBJ2-7; clone_size: medium-sized; cdr3_aa: CASSLGTDYEQYF
v_call: TRBV15; j_call: TRBJ2-3; clone_size: medium-sized; cdr3_aa: CATSAGGSLDTQYF
v_call: TRBV7-6; j_call: TRBJ2-1; clone_size: NA; cdr3_aa: CASSLAGGAYNEQFF
v_call: TRBV29-1; j_call: TRBJ2-5; clone_size: medium-sized; cdr3_aa: CSAGTSGGSETQYF
v_call: TRBV2; j_call: TRBJ1-1; clone_size: NA; cdr3_aa: CAQQAENTEAFF
v_call: TRBV2; j_call: TRBJ2-7; clone_size: NA; cdr3_aa: CASSEGGDREFYEQYF
v_call: TRBV14; j_call: TRBJ2-3; clone_size: medium-sized; cdr3_aa: CASSLGTTRADTQYF
v_call: TRBV5-5; j_call: TRBJ2-2; clone_size: medium-sized; cdr3_aa: CASSLQVYTGELFF
v_call: TRBV27; j_call: TRBJ2-3; clone_size: NA; cdr3_aa: CASSLSRDSPAGDTQYF
v_call: TRBV6-5; j_call: TRBJ2-7; clone_size: medium-sized; cdr3_aa: CASTGQGEQYF
v_call: TRBV12-3/TRBV12-4; j_call: TRBJ2-3; clone_size: medium-sized; cdr3_aa: CASRERSTDTQYF
v_call: TRBV7-9; j_call: TRBJ2-4; clone_size: medium-sized; cdr3_aa: CASSLAWTEENIQYF
v_call: TRBV12-3/TRBV12-4; j_call: TRBJ2-5; clone_size: NA; cdr3_aa: CASSLQGALETQYF
v_call: TRBV7-8; j_call: TRBJ2-5; clone_size: NA; cdr3_aa: CASSLYGFRTSVGETQYF
v_call: TRBV25-1; j_call: TRBJ1-3; clone_size: NA; cdr3_aa: CASSDPGPISGNTIYF
v_call: TRBV5-1; j_call: TRBJ2-7; clone_size: NA; cdr3_aa: CASSSREGLLHYEQYF
v_call: TRBV29-1; j_call: TRBJ2-7; clone_size: NA; cdr3_aa: CSVEDFSARSGKYEQYF
v_call: TRBV7-7; j_call: TRBJ2-7; clone_size: medium-sized; cdr3_aa: CASSQGLGSSYEQYF
v_call: TRBV29-1; j_call: TRBJ2-2; clone_size: NA; cdr3_aa: CSVDPINTGELFF
v_call: TRBV29-1; j_call: TRBJ2-7; clone_size: medium-sized; cdr3_aa: CSVEVALREQYF
v_call: TRBV2; j_call: TRBJ1-1; clone_size: NA; cdr3_aa: CASRDPKDRAAIDTEAFF
v_call: TRBV7-9; j_call: TRBJ2-7; clone_size: NA; cdr3_aa: CASSSAGQGYEQYF
v_call: TRBV2; j_call: TRBJ2-7; clone_size: NA; cdr3_aa: CASTSGDLTYEQYF
v_call: TRBV2; j_call: TRBJ2-1; clone_size: NA; cdr3_aa: CASSLGDEQFF
v_call: TRBV7-6; j_call: TRBJ2-5; clone_size: NA; cdr3_aa: CASSFPRDETGGQETQYF
v_call: TRBV28; j_call: TRBJ2-1; clone_size: NA; cdr3_aa: CASSFFGRAYNEQFF
v_call: TRBV29-1; j_call: TRBJ2-3; clone_size: medium-sized; cdr3_aa: CSVPDFPDTQYF
v_call: TRBV29-1; j_call: TRBJ2-5; clone_size: medium-sized; cdr3_aa: CSVDGHRGREETQYF
v_call: TRBV29-1; j_call: TRBJ2-5; clone_size: NA; cdr3_aa: CSILGAGYQETQYF
v_call: TRBV7-9; j_call: TRBJ2-7; clone_size: medium-sized; cdr3_aa: CASSTAGTGADEQYF
v_call: TRBV29-1; j_call: TRBJ1-2; clone_size: NA; cdr3_aa: CSVYTGINYGYTF
v_call: TRBV9; j_call: TRBJ1-1; clone_size: NA; cdr3_aa: CASSASGTGNTEAFF
v_call: TRBV5-1; j_call: TRBJ2-1; clone_size: medium-sized; cdr3_aa: CASSYGRESYNEQFF
v_call: TRBV29-1; j_call: TRBJ2-1; clone_size: NA; cdr3_aa: CSVDRESSYNEQFF
v_call: TRBV25-1; j_call: TRBJ2-7; clone_size: medium-sized; cdr3_aa: CASSDGTGPYEQYF
v_call: TRBV29-1; j_call: TRBJ1-2; clone_size: medium-sized; cdr3_aa: CSVAGDPEVYGYTF
v_call: TRBV10-1; j_call: TRBJ2-1; clone_size: NA; cdr3_aa: CASSVGGEQFF
v_call: TRBV19; j_call: TRBJ2-5; clone_size: NA; cdr3_aa: CASSRPRSYAGDQETQYF
v_call: TRBV5-4; j_call: TRBJ2-7; clone_size: medium-sized; cdr3_aa: CASSSGTGLYEQYF
v_call: TRBV12-3/TRBV12-4; j_call: TRBJ2-3; clone_size: medium-sized; cdr3_aa: CASRPPGHLDTDTQYF
v_call: TRBV29-1; j_call: TRBJ2-1; clone_size: NA; cdr3_aa: CSVSFHGLAGVYEQFF
v_call: TRBV7-9; j_call: TRBJ2-7; clone_size: NA; cdr3_aa: CASSLVLGQPYEQYF
v_call: TRBV29-1; j_call: TRBJ2-5; clone_size: medium-sized; cdr3_aa: CSVEESTGQETQYF
v_call: TRBV10-2; j_call: TRBJ2-3; clone_size: large; cdr3_aa: CASSESVGGGLTDTQYF
v_call: TRBV7-8; j_call: TRBJ2-3; clone_size: medium-sized; cdr3_aa: CASSLGWGRGTDTQYF
v_call: TRBV29-1; j_call: TRBJ2-5; clone_size: NA; cdr3_aa: CSVDISGQETQYF
v_call: TRBV29-1; j_call: TRBJ2-5; clone_size: NA; cdr3_aa: CSVTSTEETQYF